This T cell receptor (beta chain) was recorded in a study of identical twins. Study observations and caveats: Cord blood beta clonotypes present at high abundance carried fewer insertions; no such pattern appeared in memory repertoires.

cDNA molecules carried unique molecular identifiers, and template switching added a universal primer site. Each CDR3 protein gets one entry after TCRdb re-called the 5' RACE reads with MiXCR. The table lists 700,000 or so distinct CDR3 sequences, about 20% of them singletons. This clonotype was counted between two and nine times. The antigen remains unidentified. The trim removed 2 bases at V and 5 bases at J, leaving 4 bases unmatched. The CDR3 covers 15 residues. This sample also appeared in a second study, on T cells expressing NK-cell markers. That report adds: Seven of the eight sequenced donors were classified as HCMV-seropositive, and one was classified as seronegative.

This chain uses TRBV12-3 or TRBV12-4 with TRBJ2-2; 8 bases are a match to TRBD2. This TCR derives from a woman younger than 35 in good health. The sequencing sample was made of PBMCs. The CDR3 loop reads CASSLIAGITGELFF. DNA for the CDR3: TGTGCCAGCAGTTTAATAGCGGGAATAACCGGGGAGCTGTTTTTT.